This record concerns one T cell receptor (beta chain) sequence. Antigen specificity is unknown. The sample is drawn from a study of shared clonotypes between healthy human individuals. Study-wide points: Clonotype sharing across a few donors was observed for roughly 5% of naive CD4 clonotypes. Across subsets, estimated richness was generally greater for naive than for memory populations.

Naive CD4+ cells were CD45RA-selected; the remaining cells were memory. As processed by the authors: Junction-only sequences without quality scores came from ImmunoSEQ, so filtering differed. Here immunoSEQ multiplex PCR was the method, and the copy in TCRdb shows in-frame clones only, minus some. The V and J calls and the clone size are those of that table, but D and trimming were determined from the DNA. Of hundreds of thousands of clones in the sample, approximately 79% were seen once. V lost 6 bases and J 7 bases, leaving 16 bases between the germline ends. The V gene's germline CDR1 is MNHNY and CDR2 SVGAGI (reference sequence). The CDR3 has 14 residues.

The chain has TRBV6-6 and TRBJ1-5; the D is unclear. The sequence came from a woman in her twenties or thirties in good health. Specimen: memory CD4+ T cells sorted from blood. As for subset: CD45RA-negative fraction. The CDR3 DNA reads TGTGCCAGCAGCAAAACAAGTAAAGGGCAGCCCCAGCATTTT. Translating gives CASSKTSKGQPQHF.